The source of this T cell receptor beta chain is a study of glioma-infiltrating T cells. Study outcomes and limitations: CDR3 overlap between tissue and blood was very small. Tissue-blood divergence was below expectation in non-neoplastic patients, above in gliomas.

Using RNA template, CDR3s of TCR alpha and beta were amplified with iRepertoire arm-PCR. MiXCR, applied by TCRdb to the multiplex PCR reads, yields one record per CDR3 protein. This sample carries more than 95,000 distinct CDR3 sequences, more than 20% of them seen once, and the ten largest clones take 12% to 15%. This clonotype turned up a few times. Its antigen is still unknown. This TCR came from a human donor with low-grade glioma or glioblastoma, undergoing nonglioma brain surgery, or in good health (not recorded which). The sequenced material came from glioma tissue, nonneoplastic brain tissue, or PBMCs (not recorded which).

The CDR3 is CSVEESGRRSYEQYF. DNA for the CDR3: TGCAGCGTTGAAGAGAGCGGGAGAAGATCCTACGAGCAGTACTTC. The genes are TRBV29-1 and TRBJ2-7, with TRBD2 identical over 8 bases. This CDR3 has 15 residues. Germline trimming cut 0 bases from V and 1 base from J; bases unmatched to any gene: 5. CDR1 is SQVTM and CDR2 is ANQGSEA in the germline V gene.